This is a list of T cell receptor beta chains from one sample in a study of blood T cell repertoires in COVID-19. The table came from immunoSEQ multiplex PCR; TCRdb's copy has only in-frame clones and leaves some out. Of over 250,000 clones listed, around 87% were seen once; the top ten hold roughly 5%. What was sequenced was PBMCs or T cells enriched from blood (not recorded which). The receptors were gathered from a woman between 25 and 40 years old who had recovered from COVID-19. Both conserved end residues are part of each CDR3.

V gene,J gene,CDR3 protein
TRBV5-1,TRBJ1-2,CASSLALREKGYTF
TRBV5-4,TRBJ2-1,CASSPKRGGDNEQFF
TRBV5-1,TRBJ1-1,CASSFRGNTEAFF
TRBV18,TRBJ1-2,CASSPDRGVAGYTF
TRBV3-1/TRBV3-2,TRBJ2-7,CASSLLAGTYEQYF
TRBV5-4,TRBJ2-3,CASSGSKGADTQYF
TRBV6-2/TRBV6-3,TRBJ2-7,CASSAGRVSTYEQYF
TRBV5-1,TRBJ1-2,CASSLEGQGGGYTF
TRBV7-3,TRBJ2-3,CASSLAGGHPDTQYF
TRBV7-3,TRBJ1-1,CASSLRGGDTEAFF
TRBV5-1,TRBJ1-1,CASSQRTGSSTEAFF
TRBV4-3,TRBJ1-2,CASSQGLVDYGYTF
TRBV6-5,TRBJ2-7,CASSSGTWGEQYF
TRBV19,TRBJ2-7,CASSLGVSGEQYF
TRBV7-2,TRBJ2-1,CASSLEQRGGYNEQFF
TRBV5-1,TRBJ2-3,CASSPRLAGGRAVGGINTQYF
TRBV5-6,TRBJ2-5,CASSLWGQQETQYF
TRBV6-5,TRBJ2-3,CASSRPGQGLTTQYF
TRBV4-2,TRBJ1-2,CASSQDRGVGYTF
TRBV19,TRBJ2-2,CASIRAGDTGELFF
TRBV9,TRBJ2-1,CASSVRAGDYNEQFF
TRBV7-9,TRBJ1-6,CASSPQSGTANSPLHF
TRBV2,TRBJ1-5,CASSERQGEYQPQHF
TRBV10-3,TRBJ1-3,CAIRADRGSGNTIYF
TRBV12-3/TRBV12-4,TRBJ2-1,CASEGQVNEQFF
TRBV28,TRBJ2-7,CASRRTGIHQLAYEQYF
TRBV19,TRBJ1-2,CASSVGQGNYGYTF
TRBV5-4,TRBJ2-1,CASNAGGAVYNEQFF
TRBV7-8,TRBJ1-4,CASSLALGTGEPKLFF
TRBV5-1,TRBJ1-2,CASSVIGTGGYTF
TRBV4-1,TRBJ2-1,CASSQDQWTSGGNEQFF
TRBV2,TRBJ2-3,CASSEEGGLRRGTDTQYF
TRBV5-8,TRBJ2-5,CASSLIFGALAGGQTQYF
TRBV5-6,TRBJ2-7,CASSLPSSGGTYEQYF
TRBV19,TRBJ1-3,CASNRGSGNTIYF
TRBV19,TRBJ1-5,CASSVDRGLQPQHF
TRBV19,TRBJ1-1,CASREFGQASTEAFF
TRBV11-2,TRBJ2-7,CASSLILTGTGAREQYF
TRBV6-5,TRBJ2-5,CASSFERGGGETQYF
TRBV19,TRBJ1-2,CASRAGQGTYGYTF
TRBV6-5,TRBJ2-3,CASSYSRGGSDTQYF
TRBV18,TRBJ1-1,CASSRGNTEAFF
TRBV2,TRBJ1-1,CATTGFATEAFF